This TCR beta chain stems from a study of cytomegalovirus exposure and HLA in healthy donors. The wider study: The roughly 100 million unique TCR beta sequences, from about 190 million T cells, were found by an earlier analysis. Study findings and constraints: Within an earlier analysis, most TCR beta V segments proved productive either about 90% or about 30% of the time. In a later analysis, HLA-associated beta chains showed higher expansion and lower generation probabilities than comparable chains.

Trimming took off 0 bases at V and 6 bases at J, with 11 bases between the two ends. The CDR3 spans 14 residues. Germline loops: CDR1 SGHRS, CDR2 YFSETQ. As regards this clone: Antigen: not known.

A multiplex PCR was run with 60 Vbeta primers and 13 Jbeta primers. Only in-frame clones appear in the TCRdb table, and some are missing; sequencing was by immunoSEQ multiplex PCR. The sample lists about 160,000 clones; 65% to 85% were seen once. The specimen sequenced was PBMCs. The chain links TRBV5-1 to TRBJ2-3, with unresolved D. This TCR came from a man aged 50-59 years in good health and CMV-seropositive. The CDR3 coding sequence is TGCGCCAGCAGCTTGGCCGCGCAGGTCGATACGCAGTATTTT. It codes for CASSLAAQVDTQYF.